Described below is a single T cell receptor beta chain sequence and its context. Antigen specificity is unknown. This sample is drawn from a study of PD-1 blockade in classical Hodgkin lymphoma. All patients relapsed after autologous stem cell transplantation, and brentuximab vedotin exposure varied. Study-wide results and caveats: Newly diagnosed and completely responding patients shared comparable baseline diversity. CD8+ TCR diversity did not rise significantly by C4D1, unlike CD4+.

The protocol was immunoSEQ multiplex PCR, while the TCRdb copy is restricted to in-frame clones and leaves out a portion. The top ten clones hold approximately 9.8% of a sample with approximately 60,000 clones, 90% of them seen once. CDR3 size: 12 residues. Germline CDR1 reads SGHDT; CDR2 reads YYEEEE. V was cut by 4 bases and J by 5 bases, with 10 bases left in between. The chain couples TRBV5-6 to TRBJ2-7; unclear D gene. Here the sequenced sample was peripheral blood mononuclear cells (PBMCs), taken at baseline. The TCR was taken from a human donor with classical Hodgkin lymphoma. CDR3 nucleotide sequence: TGTGCCAGCAGCCGACTTGGGAACGAGCAGTACTTC. Protein sequence: CASSRLGNEQYF. The full variable domain, completed using reference TRBV5-6 and TRBJ2-7, is DAGVTQSPTHLIKTRGQQVTLRCSPKSGHDTVSWYQQALGQGPQFIFQYYEEEERQRGNFPDRFSGHQFPNYSSELNVNALLLGDSALYLCASSRLGNEQYFGPGTRLTVT.